The TCR beta chain described here comes from a study of graft-versus-host responses after intestinal transplantation. The CDR3 has 11 residues. CDR1 and CDR2 (germline): MNHEY, SMNVEV (reference sequence). Assay: immunoSEQ multiplex PCR; the TCRdb copy retains only in-frame clones and omits some. The table lists 80,000 to 95,000 clones, under 95% of them singletons. About this clone itself: Its specificity is not known. The junction departs from germline at one end; a sequencing error may be responsible.

The chain joins TRBV27 to TRBJ2-7, with D perhaps matching TRBD2 (6 bases). The clonotype was recovered from a human donor who received an intestinal transplant. Sequenced here: unstimulated CD8+ T cells sorted from spleen or lymph node cells, sampled before intestinal transplant. In nucleotides, the CDR3 is TGTGCCAGCGGACTACCCTACAAGCAGTACTTC. Its translation is CASGLPYKQYF.